The 6 T cell receptor beta chains given below trace back to one sample, sequenced in a study of cytotoxic CD8 clonotypes in ibrutinib-treated CLL. The method was immunoSEQ multiplex PCR; TCRdb's version includes in-frame clones alone and lacks a portion of them. The data hold over 45,000 clones, with 55% to 65% observed a single time. Here the sequenced sample was PBMCs, taken after 24 months of ibrutinib treatment. The origin of the receptors is a human donor with chronic lymphocytic leukemia.

CDR3 nucleotides: TGTGCCAGCAGTTACTCCCGGACTGGGGAGCAGTACGTC. This codes for CASSYSRTGEQYV. The chain is built from TRBV6-6 and TRBJ2-7; tentatively, D is TRBD2 (5 bases). CDR1 and CDR2 (germline): MNHNY, SVGAGI (reference sequence). Trimming removed 0 bases at V and 7 bases at J, with 10 bases between. This CDR3 spans 13 amino acids.

This clone was detected once. The V gene is TRBV28, the J gene TRBJ1-5, with a tentative D call TRBD1 (5 bases). This CDR3 is built from 17 residues. The V end lost 6 bases, the J end lost 2 bases, and 20 bases lay between the germline ends. Germline CDR1 is MDHEN and CDR2 is SYDVKM. DNA for the CDR3: TGTGCCAGCAGGCCCGGGACGGGGATTTTGGGCAATCAGCCCCAGCATTTT. This gives the protein CASRPGTGILGNQPQHF.

In this sample, this clone turned up a few times. The chain uses TRBV6-1 and TRBJ2-1; D possibly matches TRBD1 or TRBD2 (6 bases each). Trimming shortened V by 9 bases and J by 6 bases, and 18 bases separated the two germline ends. The CDR3 covers 14 residues. CDR1 is MNHNS, CDR2 SASEGT, per germline. The CDR3 is CASKRTASANEQFF. The CDR3 region has the DNA TGTGCCAGTAAGAGGACAGCTAGCGCCAATGAGCAGTTCTTC.

This sequence joins TRBV20-1 and TRBJ2-1, with D uncertain. Germline CDR1 and CDR2: DFQATT and SNEGSKA (reference sequence). This CDR3 is 11 amino acids long. With 3 bases removed from V and 7 bases from J, the gap between germline ends came to 7 bases. The DNA for the CDR3 is TGCAGTGCTAGGGGTTTTAATGAGCAGTTCTTC. This gives the protein CSARGFNEQFF.

This chain uses TRBV6-1 with TRBJ2-4, with D possibly matching TRBD2 (5 bases). The V end lost 4 bases, the J end lost 8 bases, and 18 bases lay between the germline ends. The CDR3 is 15 amino acids. Germline V CDR1 and CDR2: MNHNS, SASEGT. DNA of the CDR3: TGTGCCAGCAGTGTCGTGGGAGTGACCGGGGACATTCAGTACTTC. It encodes CASSVVGVTGDIQYF.

The gene calls are TRBV27 and TRBJ2-3, with D possibly being TRBD1 (5 bases). The CDR3 has 14 amino acids. Germline CDR1 and CDR2: MNHEY and SMNVEV (reference sequence). With 6 bases removed from V and 1 base from J, the gap between germline ends came to 11 bases. The CDR3 bases are TGTGCCAGCAGCCAGGGTGTTGGCACAGATACGCAGTATTTT. This translates into CASSQGVGTDTQYF.